The entry below describes one T cell receptor (beta chain). The PCR contained 60 Vbeta and 13 Jbeta primers. Here immunoSEQ multiplex PCR was the method, and the copy in TCRdb shows in-frame clones only, minus some. The sample holds approximately 170,000 clones; 81% are singletons and the top ten take 1.3%. This sample was included in a study of cytomegalovirus exposure and HLA in healthy donors. The CDR3 sequence is 14 residues long. The junction had 4 bases not matched to a gene; V was cut back by 3 bases and J by 8 bases. Germline values: CDR1 MDHEN, CDR2 SYDVKM. The specimen was PBMCs. The sequence came from a man aged 50 to 60 in good health and CMV-seropositive. The V call is TRBV28, the J call TRBJ1-4; 9 bases match TRBD1. This CDR3 reads CASSFRQGGEKLFF. Here the CDR3 DNA reads TGTGCCAGCAGTTTCCGACAGGGGGGGGAAAAACTGTTTTTT.